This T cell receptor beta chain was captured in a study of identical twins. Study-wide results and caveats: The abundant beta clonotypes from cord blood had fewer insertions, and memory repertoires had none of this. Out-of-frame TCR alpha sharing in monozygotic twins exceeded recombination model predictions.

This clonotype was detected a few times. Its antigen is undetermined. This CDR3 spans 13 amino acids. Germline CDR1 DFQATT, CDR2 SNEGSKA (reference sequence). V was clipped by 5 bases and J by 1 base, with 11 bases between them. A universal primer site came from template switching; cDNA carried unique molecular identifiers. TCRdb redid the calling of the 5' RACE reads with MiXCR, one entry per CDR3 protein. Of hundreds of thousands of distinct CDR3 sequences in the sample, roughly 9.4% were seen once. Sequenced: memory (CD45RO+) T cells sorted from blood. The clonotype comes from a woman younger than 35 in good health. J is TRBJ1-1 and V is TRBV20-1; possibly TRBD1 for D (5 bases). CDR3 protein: CSASRQRNTEAFF. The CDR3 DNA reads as TGCAGTGCTTCGCGACAGCGGAACACTGAAGCTTTCTTT.